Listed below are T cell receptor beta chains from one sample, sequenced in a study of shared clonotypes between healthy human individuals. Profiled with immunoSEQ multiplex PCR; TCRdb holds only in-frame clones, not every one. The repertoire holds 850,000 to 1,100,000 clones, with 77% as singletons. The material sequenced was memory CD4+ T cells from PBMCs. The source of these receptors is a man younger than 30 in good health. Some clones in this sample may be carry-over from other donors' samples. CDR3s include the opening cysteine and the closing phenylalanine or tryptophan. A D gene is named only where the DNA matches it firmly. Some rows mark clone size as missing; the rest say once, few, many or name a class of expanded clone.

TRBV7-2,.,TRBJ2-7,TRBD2,CASSQSRLAGGPFYEQYF,TGTGCCAGCAGCCAGTCCCGACTAGCGGGAGGGCCTTTCTACGAGCAGTACTTC
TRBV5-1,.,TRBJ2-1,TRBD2,CASSLDLGGRASNEQFF,TGCGCCAGCAGCTTGGATCTTGGTGGGAGGGCCTCCAATGAGCAGTTCTTC
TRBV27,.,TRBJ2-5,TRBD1,CASGMGTGKETQYF,TGTGCCAGCGGGATGGGGACAGGGAAAGAGACCCAGTACTTC
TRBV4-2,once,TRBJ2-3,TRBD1,CASSHGQGGTDTQYF,TGTGCCAGCAGCCATGGACAGGGAGGCACAGATACGCAGTATTTT
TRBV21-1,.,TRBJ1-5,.,CASSKGDSLYSNQPQHF,TGTGCCAGCAGCAAGGGTGACAGCCTGTATAGCAATCAGCCCCAGCATTTT
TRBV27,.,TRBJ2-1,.,CASSSPPSSYNEQFF,TGTGCCAGCAGTTCCCCCCCGTCCTCCTACAATGAGCAGTTCTTC
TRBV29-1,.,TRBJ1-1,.,CSVDSGGNTEAFF,TGCAGCGTTGATAGCGGGGGGAACACTGAAGCTTTCTTT
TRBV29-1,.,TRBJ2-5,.,CSVSVNLGETQYF,TGCAGCGTTTCGGTGAATTTGGGAGAGACCCAGTACTTC
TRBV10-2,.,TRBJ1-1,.,CASSAQATEAFF,TGCGCCAGCAGTGCTCAGGCCACTGAAGCTTTCTTT
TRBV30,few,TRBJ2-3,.,CAWSPDTQYF,TGTGCCTGGAGTCCAGATACGCAGTATTTT
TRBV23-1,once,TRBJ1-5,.,CASSRRRDAPAAGNQPQHF,TGCGCCAGCAGTCGCCGCCGGGACGCCCCCGCCGCCGGGAATCAGCCCCAGCATTTT
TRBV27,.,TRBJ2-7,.,CASRTSAVYSYEQYF,TGTGCCAGCAGGACCTCGGCGGTCTACTCCTACGAGCAGTACTTC
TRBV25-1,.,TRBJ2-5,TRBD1,CASSTQGGYRETQYF,TGTGCCAGCAGTACCCAAGGGGGCTACAGAGAGACCCAGTACTTC
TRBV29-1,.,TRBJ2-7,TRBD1,CSVAPGTGAYEQYF,TGCAGCGTCGCTCCCGGGACAGGGGCCTACGAGCAGTACTTC
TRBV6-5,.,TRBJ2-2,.,CASRGARHTGELFF,TGTGCCAGCAGAGGGGCCCGGCACACCGGGGAGCTGTTTTTT
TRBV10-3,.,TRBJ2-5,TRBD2,CATLPGLAGDRETQYF,TGTGCCACGCTCCCGGGACTAGCGGGAGACAGAGAGACCCAGTACTTC
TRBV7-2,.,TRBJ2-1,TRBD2,CASSLAGGRYNEQFF,TGTGCCAGCAGCTTAGCGGGAGGGCGGTACAATGAGCAGTTCTTC
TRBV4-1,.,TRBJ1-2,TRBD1,CASSLGTGSDYGYTF,TGCGCCAGCAGCCTCGGGACAGGGAGTGACTATGGCTACACCTTC
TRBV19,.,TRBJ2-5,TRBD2,CASSRASGRETQYF,TGTGCCAGTAGCCGCGCTAGCGGGAGAGAGACCCAGTACTTC
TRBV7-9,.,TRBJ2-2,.,CASSLRRIGRELFF,TGTGCCAGCAGCTTGAGGCGGATCGGCCGGGAGCTGTTTTTT
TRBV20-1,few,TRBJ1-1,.,CSAEGDGEAFF,TGCAGTGCTGAGGGGGACGGTGAAGCTTTCTTT
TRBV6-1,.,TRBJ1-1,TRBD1,CASSAGTVALFEAFF,TGTGCCAGCAGTGCGGGGACAGTGGCCCTGTTTGAAGCTTTCTTT
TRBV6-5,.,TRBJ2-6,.,CASSQTSGANVLTF,TGTGCCAGCTCCCAGACCTCTGGGGCCAACGTCCTGACTTTC
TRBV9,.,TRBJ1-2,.,CASSREAWSSYGYTF,TGTGCCAGCAGCCGAGAAGCGTGGAGCTCCTATGGCTACACCTTC
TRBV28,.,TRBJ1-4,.,CASSFSSPGREKLFF,TGTGCCAGCAGTTTCTCCTCCCCAGGCAGGGAAAAACTGTTTTTT
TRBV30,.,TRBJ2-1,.,CAFGGHYNEQFF,TGTGCCTTCGGGGGGCATTACAATGAGCAGTTCTTC
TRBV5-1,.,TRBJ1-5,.,CASSLADNRLIRSSNQPQHF,TGCGCCAGCAGCTTGGCCGACAATAGGCTTATCCGAAGTAGCAATCAGCCCCAGCATTTT